This T cell receptor (beta chain) was observed in a study of shared T cell receptors in the human thymus (dated by TCRdb to about 2021). Regarding the complete study: The study investigated the way shared, self-reactive T-cell receptor alpha chains are produced in the human thymus.

Notes on this clone: Its antigen specificity is not known. No much larger clonotype is one base removed from it; base qualities were not supplied.

Measured from the cysteine to the phenylalanine, the CDR3 is 14 residues long. Kept here is only the CDR3 DNA, which spans 42 bases and is read in frame from base 1. The CDR1 and CDR2 encoded by the germline V gene are SNHLY and FYNNEI. V and J lose 7 bases and 2 bases, and a span of 14 bases separates them. Libraries were constructed by the immunoSEQ multiplex PCR assay. In TCRdb, the immuneACCESS table is reduced to in-frame sequences with V and J assigned. These tables do not hold every clone; where another copy was compared, an unresolved V gene accounts for under half, and the others remain unexplained. The sample table lists under 850,000 clones, more than 75% of them with a count of one. About 0.01% of the sample lies in the top ten. These data are also associated with another study on human thymus T cells. The second paper states: The donors were immunologically healthy infants in Finland who had open corrective cardiac surgery for congenital heart defects. The thymus tissue came from surgical resects taken out during corrective cardiac surgery. Both the thymic and the peripheral blood repertoires appeared to show biased V and J gene segment usage. The related research found that thymic TCR repertoires overlapped highly between unrelated individuals. The study described the TCR alpha and beta repertoires in under ten infant thymus samples and a handful of matching peripheral blood samples. Donor ages ranging from 7 to 244 days were recorded, and several male and a couple of female infants were included in the cohort. Thymocytes were mechanically released from the tissue and were stored as pellets of roughly 9.5-34 million cells at -70 degrees C. Genomic DNA was extracted from frozen cell pellets with a QIAsymphony instrument. Using the immunoSEQ multiplex PCR assay, the TCRB and TCRAD loci were amplified from a standardized quantity of quality-controlled genomic DNA. The amplicons spanned the V(D)J region and were long enough to cover the CDR3 and allow V and J genes to be identified. The commercial immunoSEQ service was used to sequence amplicons on an Illumina platform. Primer bias and sequencing errors were corrected using previously described methods, and TCRAD and TCRB definitions followed the IMGT database. immunoSEQ Analyzer 3.0 and VDJTools were used for repertoire analysis, which covered basic statistics, V/J segment usage, diversity estimates, rarefaction and pairwise overlap. Chao1, ChaoE, Efron-Thisted, Shannon and inverse Simpson indices were used to estimate diversity, which was also estimated on datasets down-sampled to the smallest sample. Repertoire overlap was assessed by strict matching of CDR3 nucleotide sequence, V gene and J gene, and clustering was done by Jaccard-based multidimensional scaling. On average, thymus samples gave 650,000 to 850,000 unique TCRB clonotypes, whereas blood samples gave about 84,000.

This chain is built from TRBV2 and TRBJ2-5, and the D gene may be TRBD2, 5 bases matching. The TCR comes from a boy under two years old with a congenital heart defect. Donor details come from another sample of the same person, matched by shared clones. Sequencing was performed on thymocytes. The DNA sequence is TGTGCCAGCAATGGTGGGGAGCGGCAAGAGACCCAGTACTTC. Translated, it gives CASNGGERQETQYF.